This TCR beta chain was sequenced for a study of T cell responses to AZD1222 COVID-19 vaccine. TCRdb's copy holds only in-frame clones and misses some; the assay was immunoSEQ multiplex PCR. The table has around 100,000 clones, approximately 84% seen once; the top ten hold 15% to 20%. Germline CDR1 GTSNPN, CDR2 SVGIG (reference sequence). CDR3 length: 13 residues. V lost 3 bases, J lost 6 bases, and 4 bases stayed unmatched. Study-wide points: Reportedly, nearly half of unique spike TCRs recognized epitopes outside B.1.351/B.1.1.7 mutations.

About this clone: What it binds is not known.

The origin of this receptor is an adult in good health. The chain recombines TRBV30 with TRBJ1-2; TRBD1 matches at 10 bases. Sequences were derived from peripheral blood, sampled on day 0 of AZD1222 vaccination. The CDR3 coding sequence is TGTGCCTGGAGGACAGGGGGCGGGGATGGCTACACCTTC. The encoded protein is CAWRTGGGDGYTF.